The clone carrying this TCR beta chain was seen a handful of times. This CDR3 spans 16 amino acids. V gave up 2 bases and J gave up 2 bases; unmatched junction bases: 3. Germline V gene sequence: CDR1 MNHEY, CDR2 SVGAGI. The data belong to a study of neurological immune-mediated disorders. Synthesis of cDNA was accomplished via 5'RACE employing 10-nucleotide random UMIs. Whenever a sequencing run was performed, it yielded over 190 million TCR-beta sequences from 15-18 subjects. TCRdb re-derived calls from the 5' RACE reads in MiXCR, one entry per CDR3 protein. The sample lists some 79,000 distinct CDR3 sequences; approximately 14% were seen once. Among the participants, healthy controls were blood bank volunteers in Maryland, USA. PBMCs stored at -80 C, 2 million in total, were the source of the unsorted libraries.

This sequence joins TRBV6-5 and TRBJ1-3; the match to TRBD1 covers 10 bases. Sequencing used PBMCs. This TCR came from a woman between 45 and 60 years old in good health. The CDR3 bases are TGTGCCAGCAGTTACGTCGGGACAGGGGCTGGAAACACCATATATTTT. Its translation is CASSYVGTGAGNTIYF.